This T cell receptor (beta chain) stems from a study of cytomegalovirus exposure and HLA in healthy donors. Overall study context: The 130 or so validation repertoires used a platform that matched the one used for the approximately 620 first-cohort repertoires, as a later analysis reported. Study-level results: Specificity for CMV antigens was confirmed in vitro for a few of the CMV-associated chains.

The approximately 130-subject validation cohort, separate from the approximately 660-subject first cohort, included the donors. On this clone itself: Antigen: not known.

Trimming shortened V by 1 base and J by 7 bases, and 10 bases separated the two germline ends. The CDR3 runs 13 residues. Germline loops: CDR1 SGHTA, CDR2 FQGNSA. TCRdb's copy holds only in-frame clones and misses some; the assay was immunoSEQ multiplex PCR. The data show some 150,000 clones, more than 75% seen once. This sequence was found in a man aged 18 to 35 in good health and CMV-seronegative. This chain links TRBV7-2 with TRBJ1-2; maybe TRBD1 (6 bases). Source material: PBMCs. CDR3 residues: CASSLETGGGYTF. The CDR3, as DNA: TGTGCCAGCAGCTTAGAGACAGGAGGTGGCTACACCTTC.